The 17 T cell receptor beta chains listed next were all sequenced from one sample in a study of regulatory T cells in long-lasting Graves disease (dated by TCRdb to the early 2020s). What the time point label conveys for this sample: newly diagnosed GD, antithyroid drugs for less than 3 months. For both TCR sequencing and RNA sequencing, RNA was extracted from PBMCs using TRIzol. The library relied on multiplex PCR. TCRdb records Illumina HiSeq 4000 as the sequencer. TCR beta libraries were built with iRepertoire HTBI primers and Arm-PCR amplification of CDR3 regions. TCRdb redid the processing of the public reads, applying fastp at Q25 and MiXCR, and retained in-frame beta chains. Every distinct CDR3 protein forms one entry, paired with its most common genes and DNA. The sample table shows some 200,000 distinct CDR3 sequences, and roughly 19% are seen once. Approximately 12% of the sample is in the top ten clones.

This same sample was also taken into another study, of T cells in Graves' hyperthyroidism and ophthalmopathy.

The sample here was peripheral blood mononuclear cells (PBMCs), taken at new diagnosis, from a patient treated with antithyroid drugs. Receptors were obtained from a woman aged 25 to 45 with Graves disease. Donor details come from another sample of the same person, matched by shared clones.

There are many counts of this clonotype. The CDR3 loop is CASSSVQRLTLTYTF. The CDR3 DNA reads as TGTGCCAGCAGCTCGGTCCAAAGGCTGACCTTAACGTACACCTTC. The rearrangement joins TRBV11-2 to TRBJ1-2; D call uncertain. V lost 4 bases, J lost 11 bases, and 23 bases lay in between. Germline CDR1 is SGHAT and CDR2 is FQNNGV. The CDR3 spans 15 residues.

This clonotype was seen a few times. The chain joins TRBV9 to TRBJ2-1, with 10 bases lining up with TRBD1. Unmatched junction bases numbered 8, after V lost 0 bases and J lost 8 bases. Germline loops: CDR1 SGDLS, CDR2 YYNGEE. CDR3 length: 16 residues. CDR3 amino acids: CASSVEGGQGYDEQFF. DNA for the CDR3: TGTGCCAGCAGCGTAGAGGGGGGACAGGGGTACGATGAGCAGTTCTTC.

The V gene is TRBV11-2, the J gene TRBJ1-2, with a possible D match to TRBD1 (5 bases). V gave up 6 bases and J gave up 0 bases, with 20 bases separating them. Looked up from germline, CDR1 is SGHAT and CDR2 is FQNNGV. This CDR3 has 17 residues. CDR3 sequence reads: CASRFLLLTVPNYGYTF. CDR3 bases: TGTGCCAGCAGGTTCCTCCTATTGACAGTCCCTAACTATGGCTACACCTTC.

This clonotype was counted at least ten times. The chain combines TRBV2 with TRBJ1-5; D unclear. Germline V gene lookup returns CDR1 SNHLY and CDR2 FYNNEI. The CDR3 runs 16 residues. V lost 7 bases and J 4 bases, leaving 20 bases between the germline ends. CDR3 sequence: CASTPSFPQLNQPQHF. CDR3 in DNA: TGTGCCAGCACTCCTAGTTTTCCACAGCTAAATCAGCCCCAGCATTTT.

The chain is built from TRBV2 and TRBJ2-5, with 12 nucleotides matching TRBD2. Germline CDR1 is SNHLY and CDR2 is FYNNEI. This CDR3 has 15 residues. After removal of 6 bases from V and 3 bases from J, the junction contained 5 bases not matched to a gene. Here the CDR3 reads CASRKLAGGKETQYF. The CDR3 DNA is TGTGCCAGCAGGAAACTAGCGGGGGGTAAAGAGACCCAGTACTTC.

V and J are TRBV28 and TRBJ1-4; D unresolved. V was cut by 5 bases and J by 1 base, with 23 bases left in between. The CDR3 sequence is 19 residues long. From germline, CDR1 is MDHEN and CDR2 SYDVKM. CDR3 sequence: CASSKGTRGPELTNEKLFF. Written as DNA, the CDR3 is TGTGCCAGCAGTAAGGGTACTCGAGGCCCGGAACTAACTAATGAAAAACTGTTTTTT.

The genes are TRBV12-3 or TRBV12-4 and TRBJ2-2, with D possibly TRBD2 on 6 matching bases. Between the trimmed V and J ends, which lost 5 bases and 6 bases, there was a span of 16 bases. The CDR3 is 15 amino acids. Written as DNA, the CDR3 is TGTGCCAGCAGTCCCCCCGGGAGTGTCGCCGGGGAGCTGTTTTTT. Protein product: CASSPPGSVAGELFF.

This chain connects TRBV28 to TRBJ2-7; 9 nucleotides agree with TRBD2. The trim removed 4 bases at V and 4 bases at J, leaving 8 bases unmatched. The germline gives CDR1 MDHEN, CDR2 SYDVKM. The CDR3 extends over 15 amino acids. CDR3 DNA: TGTGCCAGCAGTTCCCCGGCGGGAGGGCCATACGAGCAGTACTTC. Protein sequence: CASSSPAGGPYEQYF.

Worth noting for this clonotype: A much larger clone differs by one base, so this may be a read error. The V call is TRBV30, the J call TRBJ2-1; D gene uncertain. The CDR3 extends over 13 amino acids. Per germline, CDR1 GTSNPN and CDR2 SVGIG (reference sequence). CDR3 DNA sequence: TGTGCCTGGGAGGCAAGCTCCTACAATGAGCACTTCTTC. Its translation is CAWEASSYNEHFF.

The chain joins TRBV27 to TRBJ2-5; D unresolved. The CDR3 is 13 residues long. With 1 base removed from V and 2 bases from J, the gap between germline ends came to 5 bases. Germline CDR1 is MNHEY and CDR2 is SMNVEV (reference sequence). Here the CDR3 DNA reads TGTGCCAGCAGTTTATATCGTCAAGAGACCCAGTACTTC. Translated: CASSLYRQETQYF.

As for this clonotype: This may arise from a read error, as a much more abundant clone is one base away. This chain links TRBV2 with TRBJ2-5; tentatively, D is TRBD2 (6 bases). V was cut by 4 bases and J by 4 bases, with 13 bases left in between. CDR3 length: 14 residues. The germline V gene encodes CDR1 SNHLY and CDR2 FYNNEI. CDR3 coding DNA: TGTGCCAGCAGTGGTGGGACTTCCCGAGAGACCCAGTACTTC. Translated, it gives CASSGGTSRETQYF.

This clonotype was seen many times. V usage is TRBV12-3 or TRBV12-4 and J usage is TRBJ2-3, with D unresolved. This CDR3 region has 13 residues. V dropped 4 bases and J dropped 9 bases, with 14 bases sitting between them. The CDR3 region is CASSSSTTRTQYF. The CDR3 bases are TGTGCCAGCAGTTCGTCTACGACCCGGACGCAGTATTTT.

This clonotype showed up many times. The rearrangement uses TRBV6-5 and TRBJ1-1; possibly TRBD1 for D (6 bases). The CDR3 covers 15 residues. The germline CDR1 and CDR2 sequences are MNHEY and SVGAGI. Deletions cut 2 bases from V and 1 base from J, with 11 bases between. CDR3 amino acids: CASSYNGGPNTEAFF. CDR3 nucleotide sequence: TGTGCCAGCAGTTACAACGGGGGCCCGAACACTGAAGCTTTCTTT.

At least ten counts were recorded for this clonotype. The chain has TRBV24-1 and TRBJ2-6, with TRBD1 matching over 7 bases. The CDR3 is made up of 19 amino acids. V was pared by 2 bases and J by 0 bases, with 9 bases of the junction left unmatched. Germline loops: CDR1 KGHDR, CDR2 SFDVKD. CDR3 residues: CATSDSDRSGHSGANVLTF. CDR3 nucleotides: TGTGCCACCAGTGATTCGGACAGGTCGGGTCACTCTGGGGCCAACGTCCTGACTTTC.

By proportion, this clonotype is medium-sized (0.01 to 0.1%). V gene TRBV28 combines with J gene TRBJ1-5; 7 positions match TRBD1. The CDR3 runs to 13 residues. V shed 8 bases, J shed 6 bases, and the junction held 7 bases outside the gene matches. Germline CDR1 MDHEN, CDR2 SYDVKM. The CDR3 nucleotides read TGTGCCAGCTCCGACAGGGCGGGTCAGCCCCAGCATTTT. Residues: CASSDRAGQPQHF.

The chain has TRBV6-2 or TRBV6-3 and TRBJ2-6, with 10 bases lining up with TRBD1. In germline, CDR1 is MNHEY, CDR2 SVGEGT. CDR3 length: 20 residues. J was trimmed by 0 bases and V by 0 bases; bases with no gene match: 8. This CDR3 reads CASSYSRGQGFPSGANVLTF. CDR3 sequence (DNA): TGTGCCAGCAGTTACTCCAGGGGACAGGGGTTCCCCTCTGGGGCCAACGTCCTGACTTTC.

Turning to this clonotype: A much bigger clone sits one base away, suggesting this may be a read error. The chain is built from TRBV11-2 and TRBJ1-3, with TRBD1 matching 10 bases. Germline assignment: CDR1 SGHAT and CDR2 FQNNGV. V was pared by 7 bases and J by 7 bases, with 16 bases of the junction left unmatched. This CDR3 has 17 residues. The CDR3: CASNTYLGGTGENTIYF. CDR3 in DNA: TGTGCCAGCAACACATACCTAGGTGGGACAGGGGAGAACACCATATATTTT.